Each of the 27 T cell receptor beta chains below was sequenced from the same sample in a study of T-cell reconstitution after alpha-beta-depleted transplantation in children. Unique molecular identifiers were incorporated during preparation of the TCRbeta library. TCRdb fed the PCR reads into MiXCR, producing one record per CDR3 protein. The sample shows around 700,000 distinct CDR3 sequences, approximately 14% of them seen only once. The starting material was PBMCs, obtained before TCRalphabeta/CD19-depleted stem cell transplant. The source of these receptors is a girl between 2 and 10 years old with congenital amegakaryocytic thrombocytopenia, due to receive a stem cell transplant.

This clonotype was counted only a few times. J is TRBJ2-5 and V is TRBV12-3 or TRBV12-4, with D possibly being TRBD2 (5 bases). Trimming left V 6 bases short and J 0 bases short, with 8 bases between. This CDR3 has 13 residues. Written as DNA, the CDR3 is TGTGCCAGCAGCCAACTAGACCAAGAGACCCAGTACTTC. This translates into CASSQLDQETQYF.

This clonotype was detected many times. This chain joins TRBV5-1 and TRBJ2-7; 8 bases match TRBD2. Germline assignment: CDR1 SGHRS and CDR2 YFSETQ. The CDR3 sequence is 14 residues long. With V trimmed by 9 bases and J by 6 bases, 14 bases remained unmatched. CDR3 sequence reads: CATAKTSAGSEQYF. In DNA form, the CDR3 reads TGCGCCACCGCTAAGACTAGCGCGGGGTCCGAGCAGTACTTC.

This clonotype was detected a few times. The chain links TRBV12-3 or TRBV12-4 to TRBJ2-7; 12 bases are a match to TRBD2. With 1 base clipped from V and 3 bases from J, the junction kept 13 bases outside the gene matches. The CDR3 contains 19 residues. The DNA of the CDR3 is TGTGCCAGCAGTTTAGGGCCGACAGGAGGACTAGCGGGATACTACGAGCAGTACTTC. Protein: CASSLGPTGGLAGYYEQYF.

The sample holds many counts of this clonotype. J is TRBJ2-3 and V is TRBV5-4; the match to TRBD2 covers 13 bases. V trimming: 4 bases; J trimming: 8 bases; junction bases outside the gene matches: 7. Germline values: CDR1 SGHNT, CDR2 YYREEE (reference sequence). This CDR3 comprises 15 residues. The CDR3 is CASSVGLAGLSTQYF. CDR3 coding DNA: TGTGCCAGCAGCGTGGGACTAGCGGGACTAAGTACGCAGTATTTT.

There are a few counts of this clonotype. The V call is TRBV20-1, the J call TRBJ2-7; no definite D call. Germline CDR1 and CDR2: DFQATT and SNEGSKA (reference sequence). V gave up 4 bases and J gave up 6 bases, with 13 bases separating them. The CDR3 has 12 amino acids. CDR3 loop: CSAIPSWGEQYF. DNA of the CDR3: TGCAGTGCTATCCCATCCTGGGGCGAGCAGTACTTC.

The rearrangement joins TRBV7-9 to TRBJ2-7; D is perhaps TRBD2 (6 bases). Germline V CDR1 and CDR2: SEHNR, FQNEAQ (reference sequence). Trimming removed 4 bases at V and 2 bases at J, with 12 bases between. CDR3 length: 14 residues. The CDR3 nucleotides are TGTGCCAGCAGCTCGGGACTCCTGGCCTACGAGCAGTACTTC. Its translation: CASSSGLLAYEQYF.

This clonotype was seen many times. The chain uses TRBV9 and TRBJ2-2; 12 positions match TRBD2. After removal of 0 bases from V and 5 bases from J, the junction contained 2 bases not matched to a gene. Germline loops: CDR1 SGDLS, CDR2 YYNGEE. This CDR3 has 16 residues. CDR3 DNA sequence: TGTGCCAGCAGCGTAGTCGGGACTAGCGGGACCGGGGAGCTGTTTTTT. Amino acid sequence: CASSVVGTSGTGELFF.

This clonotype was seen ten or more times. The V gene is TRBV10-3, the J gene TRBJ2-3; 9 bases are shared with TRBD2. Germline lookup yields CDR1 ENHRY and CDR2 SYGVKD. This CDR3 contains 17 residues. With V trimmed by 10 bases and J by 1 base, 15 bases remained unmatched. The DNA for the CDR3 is TGTGCCACCCGATGCTCTGATCTAGCGGGGTGCACAGATACGCAGTATTTT. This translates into CATRCSDLAGCTDTQYF.

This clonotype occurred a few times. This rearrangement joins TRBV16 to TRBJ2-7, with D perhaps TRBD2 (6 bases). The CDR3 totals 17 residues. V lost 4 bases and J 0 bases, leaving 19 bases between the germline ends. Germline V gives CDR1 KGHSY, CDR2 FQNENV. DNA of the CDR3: TGTGCCAGCAGCCCTATGGGCATACGGGAGCACTCCTACGAGCAGTACTTC. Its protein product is CASSPMGIREHSYEQYF.

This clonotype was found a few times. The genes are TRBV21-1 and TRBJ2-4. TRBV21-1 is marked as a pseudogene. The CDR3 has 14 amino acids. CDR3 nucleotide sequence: TGTGCCAGCAGCACAGGGTTTTCCAAAAACATTCAGTACTTC. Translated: CASSTGFSKNIQYF.

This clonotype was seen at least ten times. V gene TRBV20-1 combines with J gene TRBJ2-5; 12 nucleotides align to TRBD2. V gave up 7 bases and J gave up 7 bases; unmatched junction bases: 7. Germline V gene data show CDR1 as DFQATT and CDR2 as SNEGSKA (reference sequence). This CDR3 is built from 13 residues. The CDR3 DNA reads TGCAGTGTCACCCGGACTAGCGGGGTGACCCAGTACTTC. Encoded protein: CSVTRTSGVTQYF.

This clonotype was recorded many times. CDR3 coding DNA: TGTGCCAGCAGTTTTGGAGCCAAAAACATTCAGTACTTC. Its translation: CASSFGAKNIQYF. The V and J genes are TRBV12-3 or TRBV12-4 and TRBJ2-4; D gene ambiguous. The CDR3 spans 13 residues. With 3 bases removed from V and 0 bases from J, the gap between germline ends came to 3 bases.

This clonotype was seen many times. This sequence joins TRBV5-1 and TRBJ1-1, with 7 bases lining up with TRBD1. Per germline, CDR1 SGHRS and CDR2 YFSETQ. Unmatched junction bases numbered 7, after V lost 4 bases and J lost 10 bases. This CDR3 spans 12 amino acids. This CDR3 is CASSRTGDGAFF. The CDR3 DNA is TGCGCCAGCAGCCGCACAGGGGATGGAGCTTTCTTT.

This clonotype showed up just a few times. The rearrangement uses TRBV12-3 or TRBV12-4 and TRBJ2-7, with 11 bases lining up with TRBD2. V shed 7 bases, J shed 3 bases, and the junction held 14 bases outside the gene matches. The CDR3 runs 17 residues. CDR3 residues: CASMSLKVAGGGYEQYF. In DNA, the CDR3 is TGTGCCAGCATGTCGCTAAAAGTAGCGGGAGGGGGCTACGAGCAGTACTTC.

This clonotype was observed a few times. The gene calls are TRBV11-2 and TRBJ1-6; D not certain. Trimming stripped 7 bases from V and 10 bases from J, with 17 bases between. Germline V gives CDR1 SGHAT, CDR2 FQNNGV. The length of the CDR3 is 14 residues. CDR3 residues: CASKLPWEGSPLHF. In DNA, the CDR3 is TGTGCCAGCAAACTACCCTGGGAAGGGTCACCCCTCCACTTT.

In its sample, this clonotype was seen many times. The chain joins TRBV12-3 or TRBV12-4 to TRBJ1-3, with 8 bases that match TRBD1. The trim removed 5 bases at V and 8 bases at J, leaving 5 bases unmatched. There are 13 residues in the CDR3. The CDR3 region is CASSPTGVDTIYF. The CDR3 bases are TGTGCCAGCAGTCCGACAGGGGTCGACACCATATATTTT.

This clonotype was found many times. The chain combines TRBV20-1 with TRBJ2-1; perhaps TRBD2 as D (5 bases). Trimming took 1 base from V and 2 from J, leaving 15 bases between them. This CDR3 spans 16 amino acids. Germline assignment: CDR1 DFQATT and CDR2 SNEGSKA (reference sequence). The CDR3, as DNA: TGCAGTGCTAGAGGTCGGCAAGCGGATACCTACAATGAGCAGTTCTTC. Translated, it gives CSARGRQADTYNEQFF.

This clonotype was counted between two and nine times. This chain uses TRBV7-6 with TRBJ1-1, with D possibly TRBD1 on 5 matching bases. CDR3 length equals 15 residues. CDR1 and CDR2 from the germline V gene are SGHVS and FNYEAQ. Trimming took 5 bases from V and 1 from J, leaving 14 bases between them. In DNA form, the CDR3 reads TGTGCCAGCAGCCCCTTAGGGGCTGGGAACACTGAAGCTTTCTTT. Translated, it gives CASSPLGAGNTEAFF.

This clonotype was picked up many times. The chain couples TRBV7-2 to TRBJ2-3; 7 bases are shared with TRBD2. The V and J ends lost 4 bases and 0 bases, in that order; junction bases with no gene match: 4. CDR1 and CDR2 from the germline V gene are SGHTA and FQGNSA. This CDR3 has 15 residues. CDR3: CASSSRTSSTDTQYF. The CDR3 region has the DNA TGTGCCAGCAGCTCTCGGACTAGTAGCACAGATACGCAGTATTTT.

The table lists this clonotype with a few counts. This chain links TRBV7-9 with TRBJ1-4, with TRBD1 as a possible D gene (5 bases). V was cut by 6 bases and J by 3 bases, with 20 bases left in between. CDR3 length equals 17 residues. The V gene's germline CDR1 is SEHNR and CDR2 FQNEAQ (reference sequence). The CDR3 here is CASRSGPGPLANEKLFF. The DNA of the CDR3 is TGTGCCAGCAGATCCGGACCAGGGCCACTCGCTAATGAAAAACTGTTTTTT.

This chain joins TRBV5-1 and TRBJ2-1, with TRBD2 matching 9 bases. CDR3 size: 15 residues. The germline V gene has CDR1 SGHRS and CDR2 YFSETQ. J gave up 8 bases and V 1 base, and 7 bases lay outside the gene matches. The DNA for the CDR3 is TGCGCCAGCAGCTTGCGCGGGAGGGGTGTTGATGAGCAGTTCTTC. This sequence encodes CASSLRGRGVDEQFF.

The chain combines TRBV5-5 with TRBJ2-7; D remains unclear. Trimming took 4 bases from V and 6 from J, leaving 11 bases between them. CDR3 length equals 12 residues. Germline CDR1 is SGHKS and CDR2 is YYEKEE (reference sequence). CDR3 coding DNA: TGTGCCAGCAGCCACTACCCTCTCGAGCAGTACTTC. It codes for CASSHYPLEQYF. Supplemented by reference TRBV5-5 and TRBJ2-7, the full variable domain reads DAGVTQSPTHLIKTRGQQVTLRCSPISGHKSVSWYQQVLGQGPQFIFQYYEKEERGRGNFPDRFSARQFPNYSSELNVNALLLGDSALYLCASSHYPLEQYFGPGTRLTVT.

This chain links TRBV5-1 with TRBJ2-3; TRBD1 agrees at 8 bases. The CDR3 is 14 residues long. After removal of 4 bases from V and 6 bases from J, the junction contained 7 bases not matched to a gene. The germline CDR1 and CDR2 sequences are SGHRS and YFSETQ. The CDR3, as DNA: TGCGCCAGCAGCCACGGACAGGGCCCCGATACGCAGTATTTT. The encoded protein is CASSHGQGPDTQYF.

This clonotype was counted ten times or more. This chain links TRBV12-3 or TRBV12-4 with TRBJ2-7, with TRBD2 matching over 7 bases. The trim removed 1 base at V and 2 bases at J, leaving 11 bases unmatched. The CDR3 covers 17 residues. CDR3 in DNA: TGTGCCAGCAGTTTAGGTCGAGCTAGCGGAACTCCCTACGAGCAGTACTTC. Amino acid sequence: CASSLGRASGTPYEQYF.

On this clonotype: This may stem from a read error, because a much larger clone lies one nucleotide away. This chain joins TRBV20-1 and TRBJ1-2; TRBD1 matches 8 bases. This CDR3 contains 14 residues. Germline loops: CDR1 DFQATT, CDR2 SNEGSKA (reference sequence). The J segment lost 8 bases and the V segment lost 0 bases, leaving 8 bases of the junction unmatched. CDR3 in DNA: TGCAGTGCTAGAGATTTGGCAGGGGGCTACGGCTACACCTTC. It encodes CSARDLAGGYGYTF.

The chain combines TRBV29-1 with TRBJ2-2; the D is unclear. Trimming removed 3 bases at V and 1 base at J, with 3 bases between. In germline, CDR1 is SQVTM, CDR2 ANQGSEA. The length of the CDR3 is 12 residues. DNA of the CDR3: TGCAGCGTTGAGATGAACACCGGGGAGCTGTTTTTT. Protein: CSVEMNTGELFF.

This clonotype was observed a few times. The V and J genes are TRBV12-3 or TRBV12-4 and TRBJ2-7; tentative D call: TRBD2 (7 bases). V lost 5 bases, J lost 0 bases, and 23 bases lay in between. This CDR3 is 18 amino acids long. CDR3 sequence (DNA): TGTGCCAGCAGTCCCACCCCGGGGGGCAGCTTTAGCTCCTACGAGCAGTACTTC. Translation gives CASSPTPGGSFSSYEQYF.